This T cell receptor (beta chain) was observed in a study of T cell responses to AZD1222 COVID-19 vaccine. Between the trimmed V and J ends, which lost 4 bases and 0 bases, there was a span of 10 bases. The CDR3 consists of 15 residues. The germline V gene encodes CDR1 SNHLY and CDR2 FYNNEI. The repertoire was sequenced with immunoSEQ multiplex PCR; TCRdb's copy has only in-frame clones and lacks some. The repertoire consists of roughly 120,000 clones, with approximately 90% occurring once and the leading ten covering around 4%. This clone was observed a single time. The V gene is TRBV2, the J gene TRBJ1-3, with D possibly TRBD1 on 5 matching bases. This material consisted of peripheral blood, taken 28 days after the second AZD1222 dose. The source of this sequence is an adult who received the AZD1222 COVID-19 vaccine. CDR3 DNA: TGTGCCAGCAGTGGAGGGGCCAGCTCTGGAAACACCATATATTTT. Amino acid sequence: CASSGGASSGNTIYF.